Listed here are 25 T cell receptor beta chains from one sample, sequenced in a study of T cells after yellow fever vaccination. TCRdb re-derived calls from the 5' RACE reads in MiXCR, one entry per CDR3 protein. Seen here are 620,000 or so distinct CDR3 sequences, roughly an eighth observed once, and the top ten hold about 16%. This material consisted of PBMCs, taken on the day of the yellow fever booster vaccination. These receptors were taken from a man aged 25-40 years who received the YFV17D yellow fever vaccine.

This clonotype has just a few counts. This chain links TRBV4-2 with TRBJ2-7; 11 nucleotides line up with TRBD2. J gave up 2 bases and V 2 bases, and 5 bases lay outside the gene matches. Germline V gene data show CDR1 as LGHNA and CDR2 as YNFKEQ. The CDR3 covers 16 residues. This chain's CDR3 is CASSQPLAGGAYEQYF. CDR3 in DNA: TGTGCCAGCAGCCAACCCTTAGCGGGAGGGGCCTACGAGCAGTACTTC.

The rearrangement uses TRBV20-1 and TRBJ2-7; no clear D. CDR3 length equals 13 residues. The V end was cut by 3 bases, the J end by 3 bases, with 12 bases between. Germline V gene lookup returns CDR1 DFQATT and CDR2 SNEGSKA (reference sequence). CDR3 DNA: TGCAGTGCTAGGGGCGATGGAATCTACGAGCAGTACTTC. It codes for CSARGDGIYEQYF.

This clonotype was detected a few times. The chain uses TRBV4-3 and TRBJ1-3; D remains ambiguous. Germline loops: CDR1 LGHNA, CDR2 YSLEER. The CDR3 extends over 14 amino acids. With 4 bases removed from V and 0 bases from J, the gap between germline ends came to 7 bases. The CDR3 reads CASSREFSGNTIYF. The CDR3 region has the DNA TGCGCCAGCAGCCGGGAGTTCTCTGGAAACACCATATATTTT.

The gene calls are TRBV7-2 and TRBJ2-3, with TRBD2 as a possible D gene (5 bases). V lost 0 bases and J 4 bases, leaving 11 bases between the germline ends. The CDR3 contains 15 residues. CDR1 is SGHTA and CDR2 is FQGNSA in the germline V gene. CDR3 in amino acids: CASSLAGISSDTQYF. DNA of the CDR3: TGTGCCAGCAGCTTAGCCGGGATCAGCTCAGATACGCAGTATTTT.

The chain carries TRBV7-9 and TRBJ2-1; D not resolved. CDR1 is SEHNR, CDR2 FQNEAQ, per germline (reference sequence). V lost 5 bases and J lost 9, with 11 bases in between. CDR3 length: 12 residues. CDR3 residues: CASSPYGREQFF. The CDR3 DNA reads as TGTGCCAGCAGCCCTTACGGTCGTGAGCAGTTCTTC. The full variable domain, rest sourced from reference TRBV7-9 and TRBJ2-1, is DTGVSQNPRHKITKRGQNVTFRCDPISEHNRLYWYRQTLGQGPEFLTYFQNEAQLEKSRLLSDRFSAERPKGSFSTLEIQRTEQGDSAMYLCASSPYGREQFFGPGTRLTVL.

Of note for this clonotype: Germline and junction disagree at one end, which may indicate a read error. The rearrangement joins TRBV6-1 to TRBJ2-1; 7 bases line up with TRBD1. Germline V gene sequence: CDR1 MNHNS, CDR2 SASEGT. This CDR3 has 14 residues. CDR3 sequence (DNA): TGTGCCAGCAGGACAGGGAGCTCCCACAATGAGCAGTTCTTC. This encodes CASRTGSSHNEQFF.

V is TRBV27 and J is TRBJ2-5, with 9 bases aligning to TRBD2. V was clipped by 5 bases and J by 6 bases; unmatched bases: 13. The germline V gene encodes CDR1 MNHEY and CDR2 SMNVEV (reference sequence). The CDR3 loop spans 16 amino acids. The CDR3 region is CASSPRRSGSAQTQYF. CDR3 sequence (DNA): TGTGCCAGCAGTCCTCGCCGTAGCGGGAGTGCACAGACCCAGTACTTC.

This clonotype was counted between two and nine times. The chain employs TRBV14 and TRBJ2-1, with 12 bases that match TRBD2. The CDR3 loop spans 16 amino acids. Germline V gene sequence: CDR1 SGHDN, CDR2 FVKESK. V was clipped by 0 bases and J by 9 bases; unmatched bases: 6. The CDR3 nucleotides read TGTGCCAGCAGCCAAGATACGGGACTAGCGGGTACTGAGCAGTTCTTC. This encodes CASSQDTGLAGTEQFF.

V usage is TRBV5-1 and J usage is TRBJ2-5; a possible D gene is TRBD1 (6 bases). The CDR3 is 14 amino acids. The V gene's germline CDR1 is SGHRS and CDR2 YFSETQ. Trimming shortened V by 6 bases and J by 0 bases, and 12 bases separated the two germline ends. In DNA form, the CDR3 reads TGCGCCAGCACCTTACAGGGAAACCAAGAGACCCAGTACTTC. Amino acids: CASTLQGNQETQYF.

The chain uses TRBV27 and TRBJ2-2; D possibly matches TRBD1 or TRBD2 (5 bases each). CDR3 size: 17 residues. V was trimmed by 2 bases and J by 6 bases, leaving 19 bases between them. CDR1 and CDR2 (germline): MNHEY, SMNVEV (reference sequence). The CDR3: CASSLRTGTRASGELFF. The CDR3 DNA follows: TGTGCCAGCAGTTTAAGGACCGGGACGAGGGCGTCCGGGGAGCTGTTTTTT.

This clonotype was seen just once. The chain couples TRBV20-1 to TRBJ1-3, with 7 bases fitting TRBD1. There are 16 residues in the CDR3. Germline V gives CDR1 DFQATT, CDR2 SNEGSKA (reference sequence). V shed 2 bases and J 1 base; nucleotides not matched to a gene: 8. In DNA, the CDR3 is TGCAGTGCTAGACCGACAGGGAGCTTTTCTGGAAACACCATATATTTT. This codes for CSARPTGSFSGNTIYF.

Here the CDR3 DNA reads TGTGCCAGCAGCTTAGACCGACTGTCGGGGTACAATGAGCAGTTCTTC. It encodes CASSLDRLSGYNEQFF. This chain uses TRBV7-6 with TRBJ2-1; a weak D match, TRBD2 (5 bases). The CDR3 totals 16 residues. Germline lookup yields CDR1 SGHVS and CDR2 FNYEAQ. V lost 1 base and J 4 bases, leaving 14 bases between the germline ends.

The rearrangement links TRBV18 to TRBJ2-5; D is ambiguous. Per germline, CDR1 KGHSH and CDR2 LQKENI. Deletions cut 3 bases from V and 4 bases from J, with 18 bases between. The CDR3 contains 16 residues. The CDR3: CASSPMAPNDGETQYF. CDR3 nucleotide sequence: TGTGCCAGCTCACCTATGGCCCCTAACGATGGAGAGACCCAGTACTTC.

The gene calls are TRBV5-1 and TRBJ2-5, with TRBD2 identical over 8 bases. Trimming at V came to 2 bases and at J to 1 base, leaving 4 bases not matched to a gene. Germline-derived CDR1 and CDR2 are SGHRS and YFSETQ. This CDR3 has 15 residues. The CDR3 nucleotides are TGCGCCAGCAGCTTAAGCGGGAGTATCCAAGAGACCCAGTACTTC. Translated, it gives CASSLSGSIQETQYF.

This clonotype was observed a few times. The J gene is TRBJ1-1, the V gene TRBV6-1; D remains ambiguous. CDR1 and CDR2 (germline): MNHNS, SASEGT. This CDR3 spans 11 amino acids. V was cut by 6 bases and J by 4 bases, with 6 bases left in between. The CDR3 loop is CASSILTEAFF. The DNA of the CDR3 is TGTGCCAGCAGCATTCTCACTGAAGCTTTCTTT.

This rearrangement joins TRBV7-2 to TRBJ2-1; D gene ambiguous. V gave up 4 bases and J gave up 9 bases, with 13 bases separating them. The CDR3 runs 13 residues. Germline CDR1 SGHTA, CDR2 FQGNSA. The DNA for the CDR3 is TGTGCCAGCAGCTACCAAAACTGGGTTGAGCAGTTCTTC. Translating gives CASSYQNWVEQFF.

J is TRBJ2-5 and V is TRBV7-9; D remains ambiguous. The V and J ends lost 1 base and 7 bases respectively, with 13 bases between them. The CDR3 totals 14 residues. CDR1 is SEHNR, CDR2 FQNEAQ, per germline (reference sequence). CDR3 in amino acids: CASSLGNSPGTQYF. As DNA, the CDR3 is TGTGCCAGCAGCTTAGGTAACAGCCCCGGGACCCAGTACTTC.

J is TRBJ2-7 and V is TRBV30, with 7 bases that match TRBD1. CDR3 size: 12 residues. With V trimmed by 4 bases and J by 2 bases, 2 bases remained unmatched. Germline CDR1 reads GTSNPN; CDR2 reads SVGIG (reference sequence). This chain's CDR3 is CAWIQGPYEQYF. The CDR3 nucleotides read TGTGCCTGGATACAGGGGCCCTACGAGCAGTACTTC.

This clonotype showed up many times. The chain joins TRBV9 to TRBJ1-1; D is ambiguous. Per the germline V gene, CDR1 is SGDLS and CDR2 is YYNGEE. CDR3 size: 13 residues. V was pared by 0 bases and J by 1 base, with 4 bases between. The CDR3 DNA is TGTGCCAGCAGCGTAGCCGGGAACACTGAAGCTTTCTTT. As protein: CASSVAGNTEAFF.

The chain employs TRBV28 and TRBJ2-7; tentative D call: TRBD2 (5 bases). V gave up 4 bases and J gave up 12 bases, with 13 bases separating them. Germline V lookup: CDR1 MDHEN, CDR2 SYDVKM. This CDR3 is 11 amino acids long. Here the CDR3 reads CASSSTRVRYF. CDR3 sequence (DNA): TGTGCCAGCAGTTCCACGCGGGTAAGGTACTTC.

This clonotype appeared a few times. This rearrangement joins TRBV29-1 to TRBJ2-3; perhaps TRBD2 as D (6 bases). V was pared by 6 bases and J by 2 bases, with 9 bases between. The CDR3 has 12 residues. Germline lookup yields CDR1 SQVTM and CDR2 ANQGSEA. The CDR3 DNA sequence: TGCAGCGTGGAGGGCAACACAGATACGCAGTATTTT. This codes for CSVEGNTDTQYF.

Only a few counts were recorded for this clonotype. The chain couples TRBV5-1 to TRBJ2-5; D uncertain. Germline values: CDR1 SGHRS, CDR2 YFSETQ. CDR3 length equals 14 residues. The germline V and J ends were trimmed by 6 bases and 0 bases, with 12 bases remaining between them. As DNA, the CDR3 is TGCGCCAGCACCCTGGGCGGCTACCAAGAGACCCAGTACTTC. Protein product: CASTLGGYQETQYF.

This clonotype came up many times. The chain uses TRBV7-9 and TRBJ2-7; D assignment may be TRBD1 or TRBD2 (6 bases each). CDR3 length equals 16 residues. V lost 3 bases and J 2 bases, leaving 17 bases between the germline ends. Germline V gives CDR1 SEHNR, CDR2 FQNEAQ (reference sequence). This CDR3 is CASSFLGGTKTYEQYF. CDR3 DNA: TGTGCCAGCAGCTTCCTTGGGGGGACAAAGACCTACGAGCAGTACTTC. Looking up the rest from reference TRBV7-9 and TRBJ2-7 gives the full variable domain: DTGVSQNPRHKITKRGQNVTFRCDPISEHNRLYWYRQTLGQGPEFLTYFQNEAQLEKSRLLSDRFSAERPKGSFSTLEIQRTEQGDSAMYLCASSFLGGTKTYEQYFGPGTRLTVT.

This clonotype has a count of ten or more. CDR3 nucleotide sequence: TGCGCCAGCAGCCCTGGACAGGGGGCTTGGAACACTGAAGCTTTCTTT. This translates into CASSPGQGAWNTEAFF. The chain links TRBV5-1 to TRBJ1-1, with 11 bases lining up with TRBD1. The V and J ends lost 4 bases and 1 base, in that order; junction bases with no gene match: 6. CDR3 length: 16 amino acids. Looked up from germline, CDR1 is SGHRS and CDR2 is YFSETQ. The whole variable domain, filled in from reference TRBV5-1 and TRBJ1-1, reads KAGVTQTPRYLIKTRGQQVTLSCSPISGHRSVSWYQQTPGQGLQFLFEYFSETQRNKGNFPGRFSGRQFSNSRSEMNVSTLELGDSALYLCASSPGQGAWNTEAFFGQGTRLTVV.

V gene TRBV5-6 combines with J gene TRBJ2-1, with 7 positions matching TRBD2. There are 15 residues in the CDR3. Trimming at V came to 2 bases and at J to 8 bases, leaving 10 bases not matched to a gene. Germline V gene lookup returns CDR1 SGHDT and CDR2 YYEEEE. CDR3 nucleotide sequence: TGTGCCAGCAGCTTTCTTGGAGCGGGGAGGGATGAGCAGTTCTTC. Amino acids: CASSFLGAGRDEQFF.